The following is a T cell receptor beta chain sequence with its context. The V end lost 3 bases, the J end lost 3 bases, and 14 bases lay between the germline ends. Germline V gene sequence: CDR1 LNHDA, CDR2 SQIVND (reference sequence). The CDR3 consists of 15 residues. The sample belongs to a study of blood T cell repertoires in COVID-19. Across the study: Acute and convalescent COVID-19 samples came from the United States, Italy and Spain.

Per the study methods: Estimation of nucleated cell counts relied on the amplification of reference gene primers. Repertoires were generated with immunoSEQ multiplex PCR, while TCRdb's copy carries only in-frame clones and drops some. V and J calls plus clone size are reproduced from that table; the DNA served to infer D and trimming. The sample has approximately 120,000 clones; 85% are singletons. The receptor was isolated from a human donor in a cohort sampled during active COVID-19. The chain carries TRBV19 and TRBJ1-1, with a possible D match to TRBD1 (6 bases). Material for sequencing was peripheral blood. CDR3 protein: CASSIGGAVDTEAFF. Written as DNA, the CDR3 is TGTGCCAGTAGTATCGGGGGGGCTGTGGACACTGAAGCTTTCTTT. The full variable domain, completed using reference TRBV19 and TRBJ1-1, is DGGITQSPKYLFRKEGQNVTLSCEQNLNHDAMYWYRQDPGQGLRLIYYSQIVNDFQKGDIAEGYSVSREKKESFPLTVTSAQKNPTAFYLCASSIGGAVDTEAFFGQGTRLTVV.